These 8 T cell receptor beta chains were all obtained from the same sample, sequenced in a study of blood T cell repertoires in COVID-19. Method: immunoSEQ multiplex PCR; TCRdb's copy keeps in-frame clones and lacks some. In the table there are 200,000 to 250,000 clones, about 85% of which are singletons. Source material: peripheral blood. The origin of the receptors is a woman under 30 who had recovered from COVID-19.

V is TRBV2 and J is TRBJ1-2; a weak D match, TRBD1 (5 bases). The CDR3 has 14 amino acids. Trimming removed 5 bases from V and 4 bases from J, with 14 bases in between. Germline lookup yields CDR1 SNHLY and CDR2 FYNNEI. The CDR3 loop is CASSLTASSYGYTF. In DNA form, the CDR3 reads TGTGCCAGCAGTCTGACAGCAAGTTCCTATGGCTACACCTTC.

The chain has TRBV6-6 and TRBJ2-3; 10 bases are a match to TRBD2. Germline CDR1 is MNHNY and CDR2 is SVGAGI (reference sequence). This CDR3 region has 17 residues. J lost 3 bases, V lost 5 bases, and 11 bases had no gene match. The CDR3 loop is CASSQQLAGVWTDTQYF. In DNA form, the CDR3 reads TGTGCCAGCAGTCAGCAGCTAGCGGGAGTTTGGACAGATACGCAGTATTTT.

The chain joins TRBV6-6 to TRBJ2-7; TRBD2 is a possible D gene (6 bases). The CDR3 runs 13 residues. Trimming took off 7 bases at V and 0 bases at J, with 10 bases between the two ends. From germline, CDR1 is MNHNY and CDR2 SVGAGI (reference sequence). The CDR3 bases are TGTGCCAGCACACGAGCGGGCTCCTACGAGCAGTACTTC. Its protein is CASTRAGSYEQYF.

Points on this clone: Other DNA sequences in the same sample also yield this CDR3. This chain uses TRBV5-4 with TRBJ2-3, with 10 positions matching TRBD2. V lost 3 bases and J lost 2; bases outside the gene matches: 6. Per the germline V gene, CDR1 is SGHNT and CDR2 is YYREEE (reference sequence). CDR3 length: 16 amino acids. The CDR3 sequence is CASSSRLAGSTDTQYF. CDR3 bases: TGTGCCAGCAGCTCCAGACTAGCGGGCTCCACAGATACGCAGTATTTT. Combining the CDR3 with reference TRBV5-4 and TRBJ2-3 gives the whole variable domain ETGVTQSPTHLIKTRGQQVTLRCSSQSGHNTVSWYQQALGQGPQFIFQYYREEENGRGNFPPRFSGLQFPNYSSELNVNALELDDSALYLCASSSRLAGSTDTQYFGPGTRLTVL.

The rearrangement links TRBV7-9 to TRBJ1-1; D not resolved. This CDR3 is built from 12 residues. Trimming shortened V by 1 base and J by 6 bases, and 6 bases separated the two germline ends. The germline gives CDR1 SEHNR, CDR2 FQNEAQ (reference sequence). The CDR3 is CASSLVVSEAFF. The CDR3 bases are TGTGCCAGCAGCTTAGTCGTCTCTGAAGCTTTCTTT. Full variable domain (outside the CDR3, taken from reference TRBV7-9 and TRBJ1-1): DTGVSQNPRHKITKRGQNVTFRCDPISEHNRLYWYRQTLGQGPEFLTYFQNEAQLEKSRLLSDRFSAERPKGSFSTLEIQRTEQGDSAMYLCASSLVVSEAFFGQGTRLTVV.

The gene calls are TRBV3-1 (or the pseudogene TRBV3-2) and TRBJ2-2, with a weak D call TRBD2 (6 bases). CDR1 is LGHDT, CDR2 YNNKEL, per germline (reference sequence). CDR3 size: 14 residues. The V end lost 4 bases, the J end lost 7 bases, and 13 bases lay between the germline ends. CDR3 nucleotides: TGTGCCAGCAGCCTCGGCCTGGGAGGCGGGGAGCTGTTTTTT. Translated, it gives CASSLGLGGGELFF.

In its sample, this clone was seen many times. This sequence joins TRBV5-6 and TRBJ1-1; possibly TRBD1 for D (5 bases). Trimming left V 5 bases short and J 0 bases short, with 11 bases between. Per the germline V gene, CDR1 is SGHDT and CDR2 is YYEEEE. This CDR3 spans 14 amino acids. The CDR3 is CASRGGALNTEAFF. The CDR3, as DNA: TGTGCCAGCAGAGGTGGGGCCCTGAACACTGAAGCTTTCTTT. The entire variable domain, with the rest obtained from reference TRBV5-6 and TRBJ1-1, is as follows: DAGVTQSPTHLIKTRGQQVTLRCSPKSGHDTVSWYQQALGQGPQFIFQYYEEEERQRGNFPDRFSGHQFPNYSSELNVNALLLGDSALYLCASRGGALNTEAFFGQGTRLTVV.

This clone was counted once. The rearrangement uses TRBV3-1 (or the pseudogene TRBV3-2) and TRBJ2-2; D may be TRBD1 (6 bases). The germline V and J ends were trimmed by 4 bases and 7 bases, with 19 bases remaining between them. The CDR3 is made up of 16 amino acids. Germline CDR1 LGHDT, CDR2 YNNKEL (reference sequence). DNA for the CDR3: TGTGCCAGCAGCCCAACCCTCACAGGGTTAGGCGGGGAGCTGTTTTTT. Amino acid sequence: CASSPTLTGLGGELFF.